These 8 T cell receptor beta chains were sequenced from one sample in a study of chemoradiotherapy in HPV16-positive cancers. Assay: immunoSEQ multiplex PCR; the TCRdb copy retains only in-frame clones and omits some. The repertoire holds some 11,000 clones, with about three quarters as singletons. This sample was obtained from a patient who underwent chemoradiotherapy. The receptors derive from a human donor with HPV-associated anogenital cancer.

The rearrangement uses TRBV21-1 and TRBJ2-1; the listed D gene, TRBD1, was not tested against the DNA. TRBV21-1 is a documented pseudogene. The CDR3 covers 12 residues. Here the CDR3 reads CASMGHFNEQFF. CDR3 nucleotides: TGTGCCAGCATGGGCCATTTCAATGAGCAGTTCTTC.

The V and J genes are TRBV4-2 and TRBJ2-3; 9 bases are a match to TRBD2. Germline-derived CDR1 and CDR2 are LGHNA and YNFKEQ. The CDR3 is 16 amino acids. Trimming cost V 2 bases and J 2 bases; bases outside gene matches: 5. CDR3 coding DNA: TGTGCCAGCAGCCAACGCGGGGGGGGGCACACAGATACGCAGTATTTT. This sequence encodes CASSQRGGGHTDTQYF.

The chain combines TRBV19 with TRBJ2-1; 7 bases agree with TRBD2. CDR1 is LNHDA and CDR2 is SQIVND in the germline V gene (reference sequence). CDR3 length: 15 residues. With V trimmed by 1 base and J by 5 bases, 5 bases remained unmatched. The CDR3 loop reads CASSIGLAENNEQFF. CDR3 sequence (DNA): TGTGCCAGTAGTATAGGGCTAGCGGAGAACAATGAGCAGTTCTTC.

The rearrangement joins TRBV19 to TRBJ2-1; D might be TRBD1 or TRBD2, each matching 6 bases. This CDR3 region has 13 residues. Germline lookup yields CDR1 LNHDA and CDR2 SQIVND (reference sequence). V dropped 5 bases and J dropped 8 bases, with 13 bases sitting between them. This CDR3 reads CASSQTGGDEQFF. DNA for the CDR3: TGTGCCAGTAGTCAGACAGGCGGGGATGAGCAGTTCTTC.

The chain uses TRBV5-1 and TRBJ2-5; a possible D gene is TRBD1 (6 bases). The germline V and J ends were trimmed by 0 bases and 4 bases, with 7 bases remaining between them. Germline CDR1 is SGHRS and CDR2 is YFSETQ. The CDR3 runs 13 residues. In DNA, the CDR3 is TGCGCCAGCAGCTTGGAGGGGGTAGAGACCCAGTACTTC. It is translated as CASSLEGVETQYF.

The V call is TRBV19, the J call TRBJ2-7, with a weak D call TRBD1 (6 bases). CDR3 length: 13 residues. Per the germline V gene, CDR1 is LNHDA and CDR2 is SQIVND (reference sequence). V dropped 3 bases and J dropped 6 bases, with 12 bases sitting between them. The DNA for the CDR3 is TGTGCCAGTAGTATTTCAGGGGATTTCGAGCAGTACTTC. Translation gives CASSISGDFEQYF.

This chain uses TRBV19 with TRBJ1-1; TRBD1 agrees at 8 bases. The CDR3 has 15 amino acids. Trimming at V came to 7 bases and at J to 3 bases, leaving 10 bases not matched to a gene. Per germline, CDR1 LNHDA and CDR2 SQIVND (reference sequence). CDR3: CASTYQGQAHTEAFF. In DNA, the CDR3 is TGTGCCAGTACCTACCAGGGACAGGCGCACACTGAAGCTTTCTTT.

V and J are TRBV28 and TRBJ1-5; TRBD1 matches 7 bases. The CDR3 consists of 16 residues. J lost 4 bases, V lost 4 bases, and 10 bases had no gene match. Per the germline V gene, CDR1 is MDHEN and CDR2 is SYDVKM. CDR3 loop: CASSSQTGTANQPQHF. CDR3 nucleotide sequence: TGTGCCAGCAGTTCACAGACCGGGACAGCAAATCAGCCCCAGCATTTT.